This TCR beta chain emerged from a study of technical replicates of blood from a handful of donors. Data came from immunoSEQ multiplex PCR; TCRdb stores just in-frame clones and leaves some out. The data hold tens of thousands of clones, with around 95% observed a single time. This CDR3 region has 15 residues. Losses at the gene ends were 6 bases for V and 6 bases for J; bases not matched to a gene: 9. Germline CDR1 and CDR2: ENHRY and SYGVKD. Sequencing was done on a sample of T cells isolated from PBMCs. This chain links TRBV10-3 with TRBJ2-2; 8 bases are shared with TRBD2. This clonotype was obtained from a human donor in good health. CDR3 coding DNA: TGTGCCATCAGCCCGACTAGCGCAGGTCCCGGGGAGCTGTTTTTT. It encodes CAISPTSAGPGELFF.